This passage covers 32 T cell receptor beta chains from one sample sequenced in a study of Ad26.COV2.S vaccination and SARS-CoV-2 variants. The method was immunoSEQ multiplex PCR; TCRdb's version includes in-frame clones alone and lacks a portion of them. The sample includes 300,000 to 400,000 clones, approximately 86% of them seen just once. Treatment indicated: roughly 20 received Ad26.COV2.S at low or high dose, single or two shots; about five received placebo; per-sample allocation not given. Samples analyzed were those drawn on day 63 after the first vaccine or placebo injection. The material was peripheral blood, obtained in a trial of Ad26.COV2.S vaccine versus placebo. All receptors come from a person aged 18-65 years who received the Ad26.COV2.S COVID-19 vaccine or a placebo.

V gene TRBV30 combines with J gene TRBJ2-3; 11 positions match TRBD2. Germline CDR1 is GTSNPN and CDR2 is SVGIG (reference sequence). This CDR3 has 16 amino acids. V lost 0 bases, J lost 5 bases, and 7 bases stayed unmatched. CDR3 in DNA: TGTGCCTGGAGTGTAATGGTAGCGGGAGGGGGAGATACGCAGTATTTT. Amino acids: CAWSVMVAGGGDTQYF.

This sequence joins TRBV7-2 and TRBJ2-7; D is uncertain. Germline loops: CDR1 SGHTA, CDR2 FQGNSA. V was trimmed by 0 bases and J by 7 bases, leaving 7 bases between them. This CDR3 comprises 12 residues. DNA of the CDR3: TGTGCCAGCAGCTTAGCCCCTTTTGAGCAGTACTTC. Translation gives CASSLAPFEQYF.

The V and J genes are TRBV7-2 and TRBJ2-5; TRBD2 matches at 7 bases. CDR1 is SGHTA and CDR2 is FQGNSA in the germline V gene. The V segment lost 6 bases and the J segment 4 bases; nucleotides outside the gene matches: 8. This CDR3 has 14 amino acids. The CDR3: CASRERTSRETQYF. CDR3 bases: TGTGCCAGCAGGGAAAGGACTAGTCGAGAGACCCAGTACTTC.

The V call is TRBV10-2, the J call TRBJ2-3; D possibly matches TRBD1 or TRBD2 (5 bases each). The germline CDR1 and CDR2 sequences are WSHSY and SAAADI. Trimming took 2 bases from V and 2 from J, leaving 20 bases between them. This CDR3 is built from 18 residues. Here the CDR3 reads CASSENRSPGTNTDTQYF. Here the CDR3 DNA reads TGCGCCAGCAGTGAGAATCGGTCCCCGGGGACGAACACAGATACGCAGTATTTT.

This CDR3 is CASSQDRRGPLNTEAFF. DNA of the CDR3: TGTGCCAGCAGCCAAGATAGGAGGGGGCCTCTGAACACTGAAGCTTTCTTT. The J gene is TRBJ1-1, the V gene TRBV3-1 (or the pseudogene TRBV3-2); 7 bases match TRBD1. This CDR3 has 17 amino acids. J was trimmed by 0 bases and V by 0 bases; bases with no gene match: 7. Per germline, CDR1 LGHDT and CDR2 YNNKEL (reference sequence).

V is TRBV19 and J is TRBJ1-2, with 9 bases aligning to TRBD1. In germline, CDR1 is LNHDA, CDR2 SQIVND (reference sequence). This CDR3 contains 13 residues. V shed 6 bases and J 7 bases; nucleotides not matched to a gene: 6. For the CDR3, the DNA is TGTGCCAGTAGCACACAGGGGGCGGGTGGCTACACCTTC. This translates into CASSTQGAGGYTF.

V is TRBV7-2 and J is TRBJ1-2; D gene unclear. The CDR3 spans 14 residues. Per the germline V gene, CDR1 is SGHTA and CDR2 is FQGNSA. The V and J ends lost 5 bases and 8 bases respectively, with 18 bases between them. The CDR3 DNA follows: TGTGCCAGCAGCCCCTTCCCGGGGAGCGAGGGCTACACCTTC. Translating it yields CASSPFPGSEGYTF.

CDR3 nucleotide sequence: TGTGCCAGCAGTACCCGCCCCCCCGCGGAAGCAACTAATGAAAAACTGTTTTTT. Protein sequence: CASSTRPPAEATNEKLFF. The rearrangement links TRBV27 to TRBJ1-4; D unclear. Germline assignment: CDR1 MNHEY and CDR2 SMNVEV (reference sequence). The germline V and J ends were trimmed by 5 bases and 0 bases, with 19 bases remaining between them. The CDR3 is 18 residues long.

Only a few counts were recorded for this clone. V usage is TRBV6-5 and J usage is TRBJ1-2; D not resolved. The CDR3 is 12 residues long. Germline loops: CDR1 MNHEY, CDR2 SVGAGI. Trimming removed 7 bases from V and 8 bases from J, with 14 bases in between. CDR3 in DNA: TGTGCCAGCACCTACGGAGCCGGGGGCTACACCTTC. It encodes CASTYGAGGYTF.

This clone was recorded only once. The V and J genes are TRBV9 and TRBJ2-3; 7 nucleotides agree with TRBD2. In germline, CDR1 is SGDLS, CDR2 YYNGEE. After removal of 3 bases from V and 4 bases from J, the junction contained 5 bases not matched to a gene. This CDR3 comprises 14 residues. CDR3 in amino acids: CASSARRGADTQYF. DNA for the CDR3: TGTGCCAGCAGCGCTCGTCGGGGGGCAGATACGCAGTATTTT.

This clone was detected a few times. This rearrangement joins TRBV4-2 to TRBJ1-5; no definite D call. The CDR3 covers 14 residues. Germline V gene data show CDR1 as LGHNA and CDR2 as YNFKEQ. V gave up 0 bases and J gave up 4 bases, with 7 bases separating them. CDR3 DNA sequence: TGTGCCAGCAGCCAAGAGCGCCAGAATCAGCCCCAGCATTTT. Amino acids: CASSQERQNQPQHF.

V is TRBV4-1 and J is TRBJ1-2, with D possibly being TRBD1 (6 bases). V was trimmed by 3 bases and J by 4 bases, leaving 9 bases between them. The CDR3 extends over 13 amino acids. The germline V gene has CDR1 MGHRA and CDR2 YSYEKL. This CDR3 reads CASSHIQGYGYTF. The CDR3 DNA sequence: TGCGCCAGCAGCCATATACAGGGCTATGGCTACACCTTC.

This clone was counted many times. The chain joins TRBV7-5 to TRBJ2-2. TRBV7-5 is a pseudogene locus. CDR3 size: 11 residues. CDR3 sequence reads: CVRSLAGELFF. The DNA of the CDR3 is TGTGTCAGAAGCTTAGCCGGGGAGCTGTTTTTT.

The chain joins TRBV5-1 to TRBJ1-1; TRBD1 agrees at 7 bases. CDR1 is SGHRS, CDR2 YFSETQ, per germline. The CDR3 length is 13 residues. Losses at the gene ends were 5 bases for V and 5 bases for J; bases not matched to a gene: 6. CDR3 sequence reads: CASRQGMSTEAFF. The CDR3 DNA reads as TGCGCCAGCAGACAGGGGATGTCGACTGAAGCTTTCTTT.

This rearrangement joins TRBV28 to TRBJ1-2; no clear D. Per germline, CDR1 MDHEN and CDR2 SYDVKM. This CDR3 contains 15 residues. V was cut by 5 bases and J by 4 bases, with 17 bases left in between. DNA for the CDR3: TGTGCCAGCAGTCCCAACCCCTCACGGATCTATGGCTACACCTTC. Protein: CASSPNPSRIYGYTF.

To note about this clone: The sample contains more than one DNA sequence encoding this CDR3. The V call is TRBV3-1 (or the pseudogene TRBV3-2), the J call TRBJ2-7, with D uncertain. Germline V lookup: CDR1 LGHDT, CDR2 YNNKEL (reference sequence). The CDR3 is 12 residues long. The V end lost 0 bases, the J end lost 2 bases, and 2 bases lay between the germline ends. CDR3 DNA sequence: TGTGCCAGCAGCCAAGACACCTACGAGCAGTACTTC. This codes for CASSQDTYEQYF.

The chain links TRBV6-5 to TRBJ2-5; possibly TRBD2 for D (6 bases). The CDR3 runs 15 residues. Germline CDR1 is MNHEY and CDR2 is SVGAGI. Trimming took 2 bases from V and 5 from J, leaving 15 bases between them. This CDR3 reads CASSYGTGTGETQYF. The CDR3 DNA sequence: TGTGCCAGCAGTTACGGGACGGGGACTGGGGAGACCCAGTACTTC.

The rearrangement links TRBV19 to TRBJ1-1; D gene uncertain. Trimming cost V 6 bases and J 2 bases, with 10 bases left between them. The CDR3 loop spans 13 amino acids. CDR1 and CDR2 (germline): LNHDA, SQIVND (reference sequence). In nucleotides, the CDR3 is TGTGCCAGTAGCTCACAGAGAAACACTGAAGCTTTCTTT. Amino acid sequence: CASSSQRNTEAFF.

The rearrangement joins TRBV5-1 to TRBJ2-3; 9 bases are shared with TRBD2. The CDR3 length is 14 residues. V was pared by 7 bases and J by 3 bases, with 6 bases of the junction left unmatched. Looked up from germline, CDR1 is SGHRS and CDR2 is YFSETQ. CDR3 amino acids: CASQSGGLTDTQYF. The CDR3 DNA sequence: TGCGCCAGCCAAAGCGGGGGGCTAACAGATACGCAGTATTTT.

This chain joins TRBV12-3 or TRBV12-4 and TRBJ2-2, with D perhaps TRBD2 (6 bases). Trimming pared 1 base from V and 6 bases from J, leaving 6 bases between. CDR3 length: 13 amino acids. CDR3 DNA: TGTGCCAGCAGTTTAGGACTAGCCGGGGAGCTGTTTTTT. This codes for CASSLGLAGELFF.

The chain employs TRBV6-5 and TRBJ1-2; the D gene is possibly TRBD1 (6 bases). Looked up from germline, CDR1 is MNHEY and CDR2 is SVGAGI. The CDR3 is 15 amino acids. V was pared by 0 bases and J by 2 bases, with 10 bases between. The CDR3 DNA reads TGTGCCAGCAGTTACTCGACCCAGGGGAACTATGGCTACACCTTC. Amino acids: CASSYSTQGNYGYTF.

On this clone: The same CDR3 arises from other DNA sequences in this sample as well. The CDR3 sequence is CASSLHTDTQYF. The CDR3 DNA reads TGTGCCAGCAGCTTGCACACAGATACGCAGTATTTT. The chain joins TRBV7-2 to TRBJ2-3; no firm D call. Germline CDR1 is SGHTA and CDR2 is FQGNSA. V gave up 3 bases and J gave up 2 bases, with 3 bases separating them. The CDR3 is 12 amino acids.

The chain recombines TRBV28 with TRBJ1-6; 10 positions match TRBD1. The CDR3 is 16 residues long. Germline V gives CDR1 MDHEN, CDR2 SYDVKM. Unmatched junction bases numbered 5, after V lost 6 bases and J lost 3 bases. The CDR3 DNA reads TGTGCCAGCAGCACGGACAGGGGGTTCTATAATTCACCCCTCCACTTT. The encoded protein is CASSTDRGFYNSPLHF.

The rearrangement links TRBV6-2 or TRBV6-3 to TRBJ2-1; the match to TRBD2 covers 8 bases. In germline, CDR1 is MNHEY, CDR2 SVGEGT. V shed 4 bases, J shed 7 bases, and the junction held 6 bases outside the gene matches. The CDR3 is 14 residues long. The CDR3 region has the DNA TGTGCCAGCAGTTCGGGGGGGCCGTGGAATGAGCAGTTCTTC. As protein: CASSSGGPWNEQFF.

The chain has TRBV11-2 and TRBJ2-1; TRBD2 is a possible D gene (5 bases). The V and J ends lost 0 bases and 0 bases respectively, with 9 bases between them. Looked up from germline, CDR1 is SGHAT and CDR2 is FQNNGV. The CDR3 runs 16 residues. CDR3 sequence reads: CASSLDEGNSYNEQFF. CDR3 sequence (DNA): TGTGCCAGCAGCTTAGATGAGGGTAACTCCTACAATGAGCAGTTCTTC.

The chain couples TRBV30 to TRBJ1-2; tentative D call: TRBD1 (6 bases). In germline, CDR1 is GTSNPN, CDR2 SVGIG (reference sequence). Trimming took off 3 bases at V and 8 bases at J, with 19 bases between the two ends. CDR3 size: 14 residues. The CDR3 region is CAWRETGWASGYTF. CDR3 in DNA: TGTGCCTGGAGGGAGACAGGATGGGCGTCCGGCTACACCTTC.

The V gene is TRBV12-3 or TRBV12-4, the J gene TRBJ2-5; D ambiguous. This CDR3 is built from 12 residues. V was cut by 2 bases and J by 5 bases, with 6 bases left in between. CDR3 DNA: TGTGCCAGCAGTTTAATCGTGGAGACCCAGTACTTC. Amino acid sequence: CASSLIVETQYF.

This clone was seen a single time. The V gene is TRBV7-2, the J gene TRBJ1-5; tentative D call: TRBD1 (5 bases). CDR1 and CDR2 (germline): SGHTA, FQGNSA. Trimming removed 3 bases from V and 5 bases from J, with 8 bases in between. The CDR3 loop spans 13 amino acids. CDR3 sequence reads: CASSLLGDQPQHF. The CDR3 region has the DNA TGTGCCAGCAGCTTGTTGGGGGATCAGCCCCAGCATTTT.

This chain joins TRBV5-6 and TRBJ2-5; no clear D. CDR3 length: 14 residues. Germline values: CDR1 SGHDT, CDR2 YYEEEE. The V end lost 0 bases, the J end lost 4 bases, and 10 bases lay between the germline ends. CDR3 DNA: TGTGCCAGCAGCTTGGCCGGCCACGGAGAGACCCAGTACTTC. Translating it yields CASSLAGHGETQYF.

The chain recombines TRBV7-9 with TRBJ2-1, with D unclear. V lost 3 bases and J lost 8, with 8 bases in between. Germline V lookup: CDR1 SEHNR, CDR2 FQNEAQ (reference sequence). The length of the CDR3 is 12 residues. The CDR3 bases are TGTGCCAGCAGCTTTGAAAGGGATGAGCAGTTCTTC. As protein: CASSFERDEQFF.

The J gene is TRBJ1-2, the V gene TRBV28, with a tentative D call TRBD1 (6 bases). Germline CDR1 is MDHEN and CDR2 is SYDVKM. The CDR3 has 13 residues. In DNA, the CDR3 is TGTGGGGTAACCCTGGGGGCTCACTATGGCTACACCTTC. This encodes CGVTLGAHYGYTF.

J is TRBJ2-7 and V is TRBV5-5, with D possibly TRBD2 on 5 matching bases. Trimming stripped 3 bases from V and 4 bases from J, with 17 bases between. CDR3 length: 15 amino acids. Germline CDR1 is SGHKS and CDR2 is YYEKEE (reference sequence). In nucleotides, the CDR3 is TGTGCCAGCAGCTCAGGATATCATTCGGGGTACGAGCAGTACTTC. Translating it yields CASSSGYHSGYEQYF.